The rows below give T cell receptor beta chains drawn from one sample of a study of shared clonotypes between healthy human individuals. Sequenced by immunoSEQ multiplex PCR; TCRdb stores in-frame clones only, minus some. In the table there are millions of clones, over 85% of which are singletons. Sequencing was performed on naive CD4+ T cells sorted from blood. All receptors come from a man aged 18 to 35 in good health. The CDR3 runs from the conserved cysteine through the conserved F or W. The order of the fields is D gene, clone size, J gene, V gene, CDR3 protein, CDR3 DNA. The D gene is left open where the match is weak. The size entry is marked missing in some rows and otherwise reads once, few, many or a size class.

D gene: .; clone size: .; J gene: TRBJ1-1; V gene: TRBV2; CDR3 protein: CASSARWTNTEAFF; CDR3 DNA: TGTGCCAGCAGCGCTCGATGGACTAACACTGAAGCTTTCTTT
D gene: .; clone size: .; J gene: TRBJ1-1; V gene: TRBV6-5; CDR3 protein: CASNSMNTEAFF; CDR3 DNA: TGTGCCAGCAATAGTATGAACACTGAAGCTTTCTTT
D gene: TRBD1; clone size: .; J gene: TRBJ1-2; V gene: TRBV25-1; CDR3 protein: CASSDQGGQGPTF; CDR3 DNA: TGTGCCAGCAGTGACCAGGGCGGACAGGGGCCCACCTTC
D gene: TRBD2; clone size: .; J gene: TRBJ2-1; V gene: TRBV6-5; CDR3 protein: CASSSGLAGGHNEQFF; CDR3 DNA: TGTGCCAGCAGTTCGGGACTAGCGGGAGGTCACAATGAGCAGTTCTTC
D gene: TRBD1; clone size: .; J gene: TRBJ1-3; V gene: TRBV30; CDR3 protein: CAWSGTGLGNTIYF; CDR3 DNA: TGTGCCTGGTCTGGGACAGGGCTAGGAAACACCATATATTTT
D gene: .; clone size: .; J gene: TRBJ2-7; V gene: TRBV20-1; CDR3 protein: CSASGTMEQYF; CDR3 DNA: TGCAGTGCTAGTGGGACAATGGAGCAGTACTTC
D gene: TRBD2; clone size: .; J gene: TRBJ2-2; V gene: TRBV2; CDR3 protein: CASTGLAGGLTGELFF; CDR3 DNA: TGTGCCAGCACTGGACTAGCGGGAGGGCTCACCGGGGAGCTGTTTTTT
D gene: .; clone size: .; J gene: TRBJ2-1; V gene: TRBV7-9; CDR3 protein: CASSLGQQGGYNEQFF; CDR3 DNA: TGTGCCAGCAGCTTGGGTCAGCAGGGGGGCTACAATGAGCAGTTCTTC
D gene: TRBD1; clone size: .; J gene: TRBJ1-2; V gene: TRBV5-4; CDR3 protein: CASSNAGRTGDNYGYTF; CDR3 DNA: TGTGCCAGCAGCAACGCGGGAAGGACAGGGGATAACTATGGCTACACCTTC
D gene: .; clone size: once; J gene: TRBJ2-7; V gene: TRBV5-1; CDR3 protein: CASRPKGQLGDEQYF; CDR3 DNA: TGCGCCAGCAGACCCAAGGGGCAACTTGGAGACGAGCAGTACTTC
D gene: .; clone size: .; J gene: TRBJ2-7; V gene: TRBV10-3; CDR3 protein: CAISESIGPAYEQYF; CDR3 DNA: TGTGCCATCAGTGAGTCAATCGGACCAGCCTACGAGCAGTACTTC
D gene: TRBD1; clone size: .; J gene: TRBJ2-7; V gene: TRBV6-1; CDR3 protein: CANALDRGYEQYF; CDR3 DNA: TGTGCCAACGCCTTGGACAGGGGTTACGAGCAGTACTTC
D gene: .; clone size: .; J gene: TRBJ2-2; V gene: TRBV28; CDR3 protein: CASSSYTLGQYTGELFF; CDR3 DNA: TGTGCCAGCAGTTCCTACACCCTCGGACAGTACACCGGGGAGCTGTTTTTT
D gene: TRBD2; clone size: .; J gene: TRBJ2-7; V gene: TRBV28; CDR3 protein: CASSGGGSLSYEQYF; CDR3 DNA: TGTGCCAGCAGTGGGGGGGGTAGCCTTTCCTACGAGCAGTACTTC
D gene: .; clone size: .; J gene: TRBJ1-6; V gene: TRBV2; CDR3 protein: CASGGTFNSPLHF; CDR3 DNA: TGTGCCAGCGGGGGGACTTTTAATTCACCCCTCCACTTT
D gene: .; clone size: .; J gene: TRBJ2-5; V gene: TRBV7-9; CDR3 protein: CASSSFGLAIQETQYF; CDR3 DNA: TGTGCCAGCAGCTCCTTCGGGCTAGCAATACAAGAGACCCAGTACTTC
D gene: .; clone size: .; J gene: TRBJ1-1; V gene: TRBV29-1; CDR3 protein: CSAQDWGGTEAFF; CDR3 DNA: TGCAGCGCGCAGGACTGGGGGGGGACTGAAGCTTTCTTT
D gene: TRBD2; clone size: .; J gene: TRBJ2-3; V gene: TRBV5-4; CDR3 protein: CASSNRLAGITDTQYF; CDR3 DNA: TGTGCCAGCAGCAACCGACTAGCGGGGATCACAGATACGCAGTATTTT
D gene: .; clone size: .; J gene: TRBJ2-5; V gene: TRBV7-2; CDR3 protein: CASSLGGVETQYF; CDR3 DNA: TGTGCCAGCAGCTTAGGAGGGGTTGAGACCCAGTACTTC
D gene: TRBD1; clone size: few; J gene: TRBJ1-6; V gene: TRBV30; CDR3 protein: CAWATGDNSPLHF; CDR3 DNA: TGTGCCTGGGCTACAGGGGATAATTCACCCCTCCACTTT
D gene: .; clone size: .; J gene: TRBJ2-7; V gene: TRBV19; CDR3 protein: CASSVNRGYEQYF; CDR3 DNA: TGTGCCAGTAGTGTGAATAGAGGTTACGAGCAGTACTTC
D gene: .; clone size: .; J gene: TRBJ2-3; V gene: TRBV10-3; CDR3 protein: CAIRQTGRGTDTQYF; CDR3 DNA: TGTGCCATCAGGCAGACAGGGAGGGGCACAGATACGCAGTATTTT
D gene: .; clone size: once; J gene: TRBJ1-1; V gene: TRBV5-1; CDR3 protein: CASSSPGDTEAFF; CDR3 DNA: TGCGCCAGCAGCTCGCCAGGGGACACTGAAGCTTTCTTT
D gene: TRBD1; clone size: .; J gene: TRBJ2-7; V gene: TRBV4-1; CDR3 protein: CASSQDDRAEREQYF; CDR3 DNA: TGCGCCAGCAGCCAAGATGACAGGGCGGAACGCGAGCAGTACTTC
D gene: .; clone size: .; J gene: TRBJ2-7; V gene: TRBV5-4; CDR3 protein: CASSRPGAYEQYF; CDR3 DNA: TGTGCCAGCAGCCGTCCGGGAGCCTACGAGCAGTACTTC